These 21 T cell receptor beta chains came from one sample sequenced in a study of T cell responses to AZD1222 COVID-19 vaccine. The assay was immunoSEQ multiplex PCR, and TCRdb's table has in-frame clones only and misses some. The sample yields approximately 100,000 clones, over 80% seen once. Here the sequenced sample was peripheral blood, taken on day 0 of AZD1222 vaccination. The receptors were gathered from an adult in good health.

This clone showed up just once. The chain has TRBV6-5 and TRBJ2-3, with D perhaps TRBD2 (5 bases). V was cut by 0 bases and J by 2 bases, with 6 bases left in between. The CDR3 consists of 14 residues. Germline V gene lookup returns CDR1 MNHEY and CDR2 SVGAGI. The CDR3 sequence: CASSYSRDTDTQYF. The CDR3, as DNA: TGTGCCAGCAGTTACTCGAGGGACACAGATACGCAGTATTTT.

The V and J genes are TRBV19 and TRBJ2-7; the D gene is possibly TRBD2 (5 bases). CDR1 and CDR2 (germline): LNHDA, SQIVND (reference sequence). The CDR3 sequence is 15 residues long. The V end was cut by 1 base, the J end by 6 bases, with 16 bases between. In DNA form, the CDR3 reads TGTGCCAGTAGTATAGTAGGTGAGGGATTGGTCGAGCAGTACTTC. This encodes CASSIVGEGLVEQYF.

The chain uses TRBV7-8 and TRBJ2-7; 8 bases match TRBD1. The J segment lost 2 bases and the V segment lost 1 base, leaving 4 bases of the junction unmatched. The CDR3 length is 15 residues. Germline V CDR1 and CDR2: SGHVS, FQNEAQ. CDR3 in amino acids: CASSLEGTGTYEQYF. The CDR3 nucleotides are TGTGCCAGCAGCTTAGAAGGGACAGGCACCTACGAGCAGTACTTC.

The chain has TRBV6-2 or TRBV6-3 and TRBJ2-5; D might be TRBD1 (5 bases). Germline V CDR1 and CDR2: MNHEY, SVGEGT. The V and J ends lost 3 bases and 5 bases respectively, with 10 bases between them. CDR3 length: 13 amino acids. The CDR3 DNA follows: TGTGCCAGCAGTTATGCAGGGATGGAGACCCAGTACTTC. It codes for CASSYAGMETQYF.

The rearrangement uses TRBV18 and TRBJ2-6; D is ambiguous. Deletions cut 3 bases from V and 7 bases from J, with 4 bases between. The germline gives CDR1 KGHSH, CDR2 LQKENI. The CDR3 length is 12 residues. The CDR3: CASSPDANVLTF. The CDR3 region has the DNA TGTGCCAGCTCACCCGATGCCAACGTCCTGACTTTC.

The rearrangement uses TRBV11-2 and TRBJ2-1, with 8 bases that match TRBD2. The CDR3 covers 14 residues. Germline CDR1 SGHAT, CDR2 FQNNGV. V dropped 2 bases and J dropped 8; count of bases not matched to a gene: 5. The CDR3 is CASSLTSGGYEQFF. The CDR3 nucleotides read TGTGCCAGCAGCTTAACTAGCGGAGGCTATGAGCAGTTCTTC.

J is TRBJ1-2 and V is TRBV7-9; a weak D match, TRBD1 (6 bases). Germline loops: CDR1 SEHNR, CDR2 FQNEAQ (reference sequence). The CDR3 has 15 amino acids. Trimming removed 5 bases at V and 4 bases at J, with 17 bases between. CDR3 region: CASSHPTGLGYGYTF. CDR3 nucleotide sequence: TGTGCCAGCAGCCACCCTACAGGGCTCGGCTATGGCTACACCTTC.

The rearrangement links TRBV19 to TRBJ2-2; 8 nucleotides agree with TRBD1. Germline loops: CDR1 LNHDA, CDR2 SQIVND (reference sequence). The ends lost 3 bases at V and 4 bases at J; junction bases unmatched: 10. The CDR3 sequence is 17 residues long. This CDR3 reads CASSMNLDRAGTGELFF. In DNA, the CDR3 is TGTGCCAGTAGTATGAACCTGGACAGGGCGGGCACCGGGGAGCTGTTTTTT.

The chain links TRBV6-2 or TRBV6-3 to TRBJ2-7, with D hard to call. CDR3 length: 15 amino acids. V was cut by 5 bases and J by 0 bases, with 14 bases left in between. The germline gives CDR1 MNHEY, CDR2 SVGEGT. This CDR3 reads CASSGQWTLSYEQYF. DNA for the CDR3: TGTGCCAGCAGTGGGCAGTGGACCCTCTCCTACGAGCAGTACTTC.

The gene calls are TRBV19 and TRBJ1-4; D is unclear. The CDR3 has 13 amino acids. V dropped 3 bases and J dropped 7 bases, with 9 bases sitting between them. The germline gives CDR1 LNHDA, CDR2 SQIVND (reference sequence). The CDR3 here is CASSIQQTEKLFF. In nucleotides, the CDR3 is TGTGCCAGTAGTATCCAGCAGACTGAAAAACTGTTTTTT.

The V gene is TRBV5-1, the J gene TRBJ2-1; D possibly uses TRBD1 or TRBD2 (5 bases each). Trimming removed 4 bases at V and 4 bases at J, with 15 bases between. CDR3 size: 15 residues. Germline CDR1 reads SGHRS; CDR2 reads YFSETQ. The CDR3 is CASSPDGDAYNEQFF. DNA of the CDR3: TGCGCCAGCAGCCCCGACGGGGACGCTTACAATGAGCAGTTCTTC.

The chain combines TRBV6-1 with TRBJ1-2, with a tentative D call TRBD1 (6 bases). The CDR3 has 14 residues. Trimming left V 3 bases short and J 3 bases short, with 11 bases between. The V gene's germline CDR1 is MNHNS and CDR2 SASEGT. The chain's CDR3 is CASSEPTGYYGYTF. The DNA of the CDR3 is TGTGCCAGCAGTGAGCCCACAGGGTACTATGGCTACACCTTC.

The genes are TRBV5-1 and TRBJ1-1, with no clear D. The CDR3 is 14 amino acids. Between the trimmed V and J ends, which lost 2 bases and 0 bases, there was a span of 8 bases. Germline CDR1 and CDR2: SGHRS and YFSETQ. CDR3 nucleotide sequence: TGCGCCAGCAGCTTCTTCGCATTGAACACTGAAGCTTTCTTT. Translated: CASSFFALNTEAFF.

The V call is TRBV25-1, the J call TRBJ2-5, with D unresolved. The CDR3 length is 14 residues. The V end lost 3 bases, the J end lost 6 bases, and 14 bases lay between the germline ends. Per the germline V gene, CDR1 is MGHDK and CDR2 is SYGVNS. The CDR3 bases are TGTGCCAGCAGTGAGGAACCGAACCGCCAGACCCAGTACTTC. As protein: CASSEEPNRQTQYF.

This clone was observed once. V usage is TRBV6-2 or TRBV6-3 and J usage is TRBJ2-3; tentative D call: TRBD2 (5 bases). CDR3 length equals 19 residues. Germline V CDR1 and CDR2: MNHEY, SVGEGT. Trimming removed 2 bases at V and 0 bases at J, with 21 bases between. CDR3 sequence reads: CASSYPAWRVGKSTDTQYF. The CDR3 bases are TGTGCCAGCAGTTACCCCGCCTGGCGGGTCGGAAAAAGCACAGATACGCAGTATTTT.

CDR3 residues: CASSPGRASEKLFF. Here the CDR3 DNA reads TGTGCCAGCTCGCCGGGCAGGGCAAGCGAAAAACTGTTTTTT. The rearrangement uses TRBV7-2 and TRBJ1-4; D might be TRBD1 (5 bases). With 8 bases removed from V and 8 bases from J, the gap between germline ends came to 18 bases. Germline V gives CDR1 SGHTA, CDR2 FQGNSA. This CDR3 contains 14 residues.

In this sample, this clone turned up once. The chain combines TRBV27 with TRBJ1-5; the D is unclear. Trimming removed 2 bases at V and 0 bases at J, with 5 bases between. The germline V gene has CDR1 MNHEY and CDR2 SMNVEV (reference sequence). The CDR3 is made up of 14 amino acids. In DNA form, the CDR3 reads TGTGCCAGCAGTTTAGGTATTAGCAATCAGCCCCAGCATTTT. It is translated as CASSLGISNQPQHF.

The genes are TRBV27 and TRBJ1-1; D unclear. The germline gives CDR1 MNHEY, CDR2 SMNVEV (reference sequence). Trimming removed 0 bases from V and 5 bases from J, with 16 bases in between. CDR3 length: 16 residues. CDR3 residues: CASSLSQTLSGTEAFF. In DNA, the CDR3 is TGTGCCAGCAGTTTATCACAGACCTTATCGGGGACTGAAGCTTTCTTT.

V and J are TRBV29-1 and TRBJ2-1; 8 bases line up with TRBD1. Germline CDR1 reads SQVTM; CDR2 reads ANQGSEA. The trim removed 3 bases at V and 8 bases at J, leaving 6 bases unmatched. The CDR3 is 13 residues long. The CDR3, as DNA: TGCAGCGTTGAGACAGGGGATAGGTATGAGCAGTTCTTC. It is translated as CSVETGDRYEQFF.

V usage is TRBV7-2 and J usage is TRBJ2-3, with 10 positions matching TRBD1. In germline, CDR1 is SGHTA, CDR2 FQGNSA. CDR3 length equals 15 residues. J gave up 3 bases and V 4 bases, and 4 bases lay outside the gene matches. CDR3 sequence: CASSWRTGGTDTQYF. The CDR3 region has the DNA TGTGCCAGCAGCTGGCGGACAGGGGGTACAGATACGCAGTATTTT.

V is TRBV19 and J is TRBJ1-5, with 9 bases that match TRBD1. Looked up from germline, CDR1 is LNHDA and CDR2 is SQIVND (reference sequence). The CDR3 extends over 13 amino acids. V gave up 7 bases and J gave up 6 bases; unmatched junction bases: 4. The chain's CDR3 is CASKDRGTQPQHF. In DNA form, the CDR3 reads TGTGCCAGTAAAGACAGGGGGACTCAGCCCCAGCATTTT.